A selection of T cell receptor beta chains follows, all from one sample in a study of T cells after yellow fever vaccination. TCRdb reprocessed the 5' RACE reads with MiXCR, giving one entry per CDR3 protein. Among roughly 170,000 distinct CDR3 sequences, about 6% were seen once, and the ten largest hold about 2.8%. This specimen consisted of CD4+ T cells sorted from PBMCs, obtained on the day of the first yellow fever vaccination. These receptors were taken from a man between 18 and 29 years old who received the YFV17D yellow fever vaccine. Each CDR3 is given with its conserved first and last residue. The order of the fields is CDR3 protein, CDR3 DNA, V gene, J gene, D gene, clone size. A D gene is named only where the DNA matches it firmly. Clone size is stated in some rows and not others, as once, few, many or a class when expanded.

cdr3_aa: CASSQDSGQYNEQFF; cdr3_nt: TGCGCCAGCAGCCAAGATTCGGGTCAGTACAATGAGCAGTTCTTC; v_call: TRBV4-3; j_call: TRBJ2-1; d_call: -; clone_size: many
cdr3_aa: CASSSQVGRATREKLFF; cdr3_nt: TGTGCCAGCAGTTCCCAAGTGGGAAGGGCGACGCGGGAAAAACTGTTTTTT; v_call: TRBV28; j_call: TRBJ1-4; d_call: -; clone_size: many
cdr3_aa: CASSPQGISYEQYF; cdr3_nt: TGTGCCAGCAGCCCACAGGGGATCTCCTACGAGCAGTACTTC; v_call: TRBV7-9; j_call: TRBJ2-7; d_call: TRBD1; clone_size: few
cdr3_aa: CASSAGHPTSEQYF; cdr3_nt: TGTGCCAGCAGCGCGGGACACCCGACCTCCGAGCAGTACTTC; v_call: TRBV7-2; j_call: TRBJ2-7; d_call: -; clone_size: many
cdr3_aa: CAISTVPYGYTF; cdr3_nt: TGTGCCATCAGTACCGTCCCTTATGGCTACACCTTC; v_call: TRBV10-3; j_call: TRBJ1-2; d_call: -; clone_size: -
cdr3_aa: CASSLLTGNQPQHF; cdr3_nt: TGTGCCAGCAGCCTACTGACAGGGAATCAGCCCCAGCATTTT; v_call: TRBV7-2; j_call: TRBJ1-5; d_call: TRBD1; clone_size: -
cdr3_aa: CASSRYRADEQFF; cdr3_nt: TGTGCCAGCTCGCGCTACAGGGCCGATGAGCAGTTCTTC; v_call: TRBV18; j_call: TRBJ2-1; d_call: -; clone_size: few
cdr3_aa: CASSQARTGGWSKNIQYF; cdr3_nt: TGCGCCAGCAGCCAAGCCCGGACAGGGGGCTGGTCCAAAAACATTCAGTACTTC; v_call: TRBV4-3; j_call: TRBJ2-4; d_call: TRBD1; clone_size: many
cdr3_aa: CAGATGTETQYF; cdr3_nt: TGTGCCGGGGCGACCGGGACGGAGACCCAGTACTTC; v_call: TRBV2; j_call: TRBJ2-5; d_call: -; clone_size: many
cdr3_aa: CATYGPNTEAFF; cdr3_nt: TGTGCCACCTACGGACCGAACACTGAAGCTTTCTTT; v_call: TRBV10-3; j_call: TRBJ1-1; d_call: -; clone_size: -
cdr3_aa: CASSVAPRTSGVLQYF; cdr3_nt: TGTGCCAGCAGCGTAGCCCCACGAACTAGCGGGGTGTTGCAGTATTTT; v_call: TRBV9; j_call: TRBJ2-3; d_call: TRBD2; clone_size: many
cdr3_aa: CASSSGRDNEKLFF; cdr3_nt: TGCGCCAGCAGCTCGGGACGGGACAATGAAAAACTGTTTTTT; v_call: TRBV5-1; j_call: TRBJ1-4; d_call: -; clone_size: many
cdr3_aa: CASSLYRTDTQYF; cdr3_nt: TGTGCCAGCAGCTTGTATCGCACAGATACGCAGTATTTT; v_call: TRBV5-6; j_call: TRBJ2-3; d_call: -; clone_size: -
cdr3_aa: CASRFSGQGSEAFF; cdr3_nt: TGTGCCAGCAGATTTTCCGGACAGGGAAGTGAAGCTTTCTTT; v_call: TRBV11-2; j_call: TRBJ1-1; d_call: TRBD1; clone_size: many
cdr3_aa: CASSFGGGAPNEQFF; cdr3_nt: TGTGCCAGCAGCTTCGGCGGGGGAGCCCCCAATGAGCAGTTCTTC; v_call: TRBV7-2; j_call: TRBJ2-1; d_call: TRBD2; clone_size: many
cdr3_aa: CASSLDRQNIQYF; cdr3_nt: TGTGCCAGCAGCTTAGACCGACAGAACATTCAGTACTTC; v_call: TRBV7-2; j_call: TRBJ2-4; d_call: -; clone_size: few
cdr3_aa: CASSDSGPPRTDTQYF; cdr3_nt: TGCGCCAGCAGTGATTCGGGACCACCTCGCACAGATACGCAGTATTTT; v_call: TRBV10-2; j_call: TRBJ2-3; d_call: -; clone_size: many
cdr3_aa: CASSPGQGMNTEAFF; cdr3_nt: TGCGCCAGCAGCCCAGGGCAGGGCATGAACACTGAAGCTTTCTTT; v_call: TRBV5-1; j_call: TRBJ1-1; d_call: -; clone_size: many
cdr3_aa: CASSLANGARELFF; cdr3_nt: TGTGCCAGCAGCTTAGCGAATGGAGCTCGCGAGCTGTTTTTT; v_call: TRBV7-9; j_call: TRBJ2-2; d_call: -; clone_size: few
cdr3_aa: CASSLAGGHYEQFF; cdr3_nt: TGTGCCAGCAGCCTAGCCGGGGGGCACTATGAGCAGTTCTTC; v_call: TRBV12-3/TRBV12-4; j_call: TRBJ2-1; d_call: -; clone_size: many
cdr3_aa: CASSYSNRGDSEAFF; cdr3_nt: TGTGCCAGCAGTTACTCGAATAGGGGGGACTCTGAAGCTTTCTTT; v_call: TRBV6-5; j_call: TRBJ1-1; d_call: -; clone_size: -
cdr3_aa: CASSLSGGARETQYF; cdr3_nt: TGTGCCAGCAGTTTATCGGGGGGGGCCCGAGAGACCCAGTACTTC; v_call: TRBV12-3/TRBV12-4; j_call: TRBJ2-5; d_call: TRBD2; clone_size: many
cdr3_aa: CATSRESGTYYEQYF; cdr3_nt: TGTGCCACCAGCAGAGAAAGCGGGACCTACTACGAGCAGTACTTC; v_call: TRBV15; j_call: TRBJ2-7; d_call: TRBD2; clone_size: many
cdr3_aa: CASSSQPNTGELFF; cdr3_nt: TGTGCCAGCTCTTCACAGCCGAACACCGGGGAGCTGTTTTTT; v_call: TRBV18; j_call: TRBJ2-2; d_call: -; clone_size: -
cdr3_aa: CASSRDRDDQETQYF; cdr3_nt: TGCGCCAGCAGCCGAGACCGGGACGACCAAGAGACCCAGTACTTC; v_call: TRBV5-1; j_call: TRBJ2-5; d_call: -; clone_size: -
cdr3_aa: CASSKSPRFAAPNTGELFF; cdr3_nt: TGTGCCAGCAGCAAGTCTCCCCGGTTTGCGGCCCCGAACACCGGGGAGCTGTTTTTT; v_call: TRBV21-1; j_call: TRBJ2-2; d_call: -; clone_size: many
cdr3_aa: CASSSEGAKWIEAFF; cdr3_nt: TGTGCCAGCAGTTCCGAGGGGGCGAAATGGATTGAAGCTTTCTTT; v_call: TRBV6-5; j_call: TRBJ1-1; d_call: TRBD1; clone_size: many
cdr3_aa: CATSRGEEPKNIQYF; cdr3_nt: TGTGCCACCAGCAGGGGAGAGGAGCCCAAAAACATTCAGTACTTC; v_call: TRBV15; j_call: TRBJ2-4; d_call: -; clone_size: many